The 17 T cell receptor beta chains given below trace back to one sample, sequenced in a study of beta chain features in type 1 diabetes. Isolated RNA was reverse transcribed in full, so expressed TCRB transcripts were sequenced. Profiled with immunoSEQ multiplex PCR; TCRdb holds only in-frame clones, not every one. The table has about 360,000 clones, roughly 12% seen once; the top ten hold more than 0.015%. The sequenced sample consisted of naive CD4+ T cells from blood. These receptors were taken from a man aged 18 to 35 in good health.

This clone was seen more than once but under ten times. The chain joins TRBV7-9 to TRBJ2-1; 11 bases line up with TRBD2. Germline trimming cut 2 bases from V and 6 bases from J; bases unmatched to any gene: 9. The CDR3 is made up of 17 amino acids. Per germline, CDR1 SEHNR and CDR2 FQNEAQ (reference sequence). The CDR3 reads CASSLSIGTSGANEQFF. CDR3 sequence (DNA): TGTGCCAGCAGCTTAAGTATCGGGACTAGCGGAGCCAATGAGCAGTTCTTC.

This clone was picked up a small number of times. The V call is TRBV5-4, the J call TRBJ1-1, with unresolved D. V lost 3 bases and J lost 0, with 15 bases in between. This CDR3 has 16 amino acids. Germline CDR1 is SGHNT and CDR2 is YYREEE (reference sequence). The CDR3 sequence: CASSSAVRGLNTEAFF. CDR3 coding DNA: TGTGCCAGCAGCTCAGCGGTCAGAGGTCTGAACACTGAAGCTTTCTTT. The variable domain in full, completed from reference TRBV5-4 and TRBJ1-1, reads ETGVTQSPTHLIKTRGQQVTLRCSSQSGHNTVSWYQQALGQGPQFIFQYYREEENGRGNFPPRFSGLQFPNYSSELNVNALELDDSALYLCASSSAVRGLNTEAFFGQGTRLTVV.

This clone was detected a few times. J is TRBJ1-2 and V is TRBV7-2; D might be TRBD1 (6 bases). CDR1 is SGHTA and CDR2 is FQGNSA in the germline V gene. CDR3 length equals 15 residues. V lost 5 bases and J lost 4, with 17 bases in between. The CDR3 DNA reads as TGTGCCAGCAGCGCAAGAGTCCAGGGGACCTATGGCTACACCTTC. Residues: CASSARVQGTYGYTF.

This clone was recorded a few times. V and J are TRBV10-2 and TRBJ2-7, with 8 nucleotides matching TRBD1. The J segment lost 3 bases and the V segment lost 6 bases, leaving 7 bases of the junction unmatched. Germline lookup yields CDR1 WSHSY and CDR2 SAAADI. This CDR3 contains 14 residues. The CDR3 bases are TGCGCCAGCAGCCGCGGACAGGGAATCTACGAGCAGTACTTC. Amino acids: CASSRGQGIYEQYF.

This sequence joins TRBV19 and TRBJ2-1; D gene ambiguous. CDR1 is LNHDA, CDR2 SQIVND, per germline (reference sequence). V gave up 2 bases and J gave up 4 bases, with 3 bases separating them. The CDR3 has 12 amino acids. CDR3 sequence reads: CASSIPYNEQFF. CDR3 nucleotide sequence: TGTGCCAGTAGTATACCGTACAATGAGCAGTTCTTC.

The sample holds a few counts of this clone. The chain combines TRBV2 with TRBJ1-1; 9 bases agree with TRBD1. Unmatched junction bases numbered 6, after V lost 6 bases and J lost 10 bases. Germline values: CDR1 SNHLY, CDR2 FYNNEI. The CDR3 loop spans 12 amino acids. CDR3 in DNA: TGTGCCAGCAGCTCCGGGACAGGGACAGCTTTCTTT. Its protein product is CASSSGTGTAFF.

This clone was seen a handful of times. CDR3 sequence reads: CAIGTGGTDTQYF. The CDR3 DNA reads as TGTGCCATCGGGACAGGGGGCACAGATACGCAGTATTTT. The chain couples TRBV11-2 to TRBJ2-3; 10 bases are shared with TRBD1. Germline-derived CDR1 and CDR2 are SGHAT and FQNNGV. The CDR3 is made up of 13 amino acids. Losses at the gene ends were 10 bases for V and 1 base for J; bases not matched to a gene: 2.

The rearrangement uses TRBV9 and TRBJ1-3, with unresolved D. Germline V CDR1 and CDR2: SGDLS, YYNGEE. The CDR3 consists of 15 residues. V lost 0 bases and J 0 bases, leaving 7 bases between the germline ends. The CDR3 sequence: CASSVGALSGNTIYF. The CDR3 nucleotides read TGTGCCAGCAGCGTAGGCGCTCTCTCTGGAAACACCATATATTTT.

This clone has ten or more counts. The chain uses TRBV29-1 and TRBJ2-1, with D maybe TRBD1 (6 bases). In germline, CDR1 is SQVTM, CDR2 ANQGSEA. V gave up 4 bases and J gave up 9 bases, with 7 bases separating them. The length of the CDR3 is 10 residues. DNA of the CDR3: TGCAGCGTTGGGGACACTGAGCAGTTCTTC. It encodes CSVGDTEQFF.

V is TRBV6-5 and J is TRBJ2-7, with a weak D call TRBD2 (5 bases). V was cut by 5 bases and J by 7 bases, with 15 bases left in between. The CDR3 spans 13 residues. Germline V lookup: CDR1 MNHEY, CDR2 SVGAGI. CDR3 sequence reads: CASSEDPRAEQYF. CDR3 DNA sequence: TGTGCCAGCAGTGAAGATCCGAGGGCGGAGCAGTACTTC.

The V call is TRBV9, the J call TRBJ1-3; D is possibly TRBD1 (5 bases). Looked up from germline, CDR1 is SGDLS and CDR2 is YYNGEE. V lost 0 bases, J lost 3 bases, and 13 bases lay in between. This CDR3 contains 16 residues. The CDR3 DNA reads as TGTGCCAGCAGCGTAGGTGGTGGGGCCGGTGGAAACACCATATATTTT. Its protein is CASSVGGGAGGNTIYF.

J is TRBJ1-2 and V is TRBV28; weak D call: TRBD1 (5 bases). V was cut by 1 base and J by 8 bases, with 20 bases left in between. CDR1 MDHEN and CDR2 SYDVKM come from the germline V gene. There are 16 residues in the CDR3. Here the CDR3 DNA reads TGTGCCAGCAGTTTATCGCGATCGTGGGGCCCACGGGGCTACACCTTC. This sequence encodes CASSLSRSWGPRGYTF.

The sample holds a few counts of this clone. The chain recombines TRBV6-1 with TRBJ1-1; TRBD1 agrees at 7 bases. The CDR3 totals 14 residues. Germline lookup yields CDR1 MNHNS and CDR2 SASEGT. The V gene end was trimmed by 6 bases and the J gene end by 1 base; junction bases not matched to a gene: 5. The CDR3 sequence is CASSGQVGNTEAFF. CDR3 in DNA: TGTGCCAGCAGCGGACAGGTGGGGAACACTGAAGCTTTCTTT.

V gene TRBV5-4 combines with J gene TRBJ2-7; 12 bases fit TRBD2. The CDR3 extends over 15 amino acids. Germline trimming cut 3 bases from V and 3 bases from J; bases unmatched to any gene: 4. From germline, CDR1 is SGHNT and CDR2 YYREEE (reference sequence). The CDR3 sequence: CASSSRLAGDYEQYF. CDR3 nucleotides: TGTGCCAGCAGCTCCCGACTAGCGGGAGACTACGAGCAGTACTTC.

There are a few counts of this clone. The V gene is TRBV15, the J gene TRBJ1-2, with 8 bases lining up with TRBD1. Germline assignment: CDR1 LNHNV and CDR2 YYDKDF (reference sequence). J lost 2 bases, V lost 0 bases, and 8 bases had no gene match. The CDR3 is 17 residues long. The chain's CDR3 is CATSRDRGTGLNYGYTF. Written as DNA, the CDR3 is TGTGCCACCAGCAGAGATCGAGGGACAGGTTTAAACTATGGCTACACCTTC.

J is TRBJ1-1 and V is TRBV7-3; 8 bases map to TRBD1. V gave up 5 bases and J gave up 3 bases; unmatched junction bases: 8. The length of the CDR3 is 15 residues. Germline V lookup: CDR1 SGHTA, CDR2 FQGTGA. CDR3 protein: CASSTGTGGDTEAFF. CDR3 in DNA: TGTGCCAGCAGCACAGGGACAGGTGGAGACACTGAAGCTTTCTTT.

The chain joins TRBV29-1 to TRBJ1-6; the match to TRBD1 covers 8 bases. The junction had 4 bases not matched to a gene; V was cut back by 6 bases and J by 6 bases. The length of the CDR3 is 13 residues. The germline V gene has CDR1 SQVTM and CDR2 ANQGSEA. The CDR3 sequence is CSVADRGNSPLHF. The CDR3 DNA is TGCAGCGTCGCCGACAGGGGTAATTCACCCCTCCACTTT.